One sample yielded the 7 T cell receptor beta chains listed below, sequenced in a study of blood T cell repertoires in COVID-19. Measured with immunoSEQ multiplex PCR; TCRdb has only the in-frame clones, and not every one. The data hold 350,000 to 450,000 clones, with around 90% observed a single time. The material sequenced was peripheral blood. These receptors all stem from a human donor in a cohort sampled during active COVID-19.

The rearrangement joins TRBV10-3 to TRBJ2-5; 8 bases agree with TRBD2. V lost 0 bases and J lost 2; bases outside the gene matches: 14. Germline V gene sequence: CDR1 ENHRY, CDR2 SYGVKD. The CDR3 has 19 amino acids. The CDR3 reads CAISESTPPRKRGQETQYF. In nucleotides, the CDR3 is TGTGCCATCAGTGAGTCGACGCCCCCGCGGAAGCGGGGGCAAGAGACCCAGTACTTC.

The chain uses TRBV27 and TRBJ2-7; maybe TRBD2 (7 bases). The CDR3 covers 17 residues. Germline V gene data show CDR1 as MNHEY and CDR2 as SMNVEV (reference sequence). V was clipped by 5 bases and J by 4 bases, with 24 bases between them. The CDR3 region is CASSPEVYGGRIYEQYF. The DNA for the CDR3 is TGTGCCAGCAGTCCCGAGGTCTACGGGGGGCGCATATACGAGCAGTACTTC.

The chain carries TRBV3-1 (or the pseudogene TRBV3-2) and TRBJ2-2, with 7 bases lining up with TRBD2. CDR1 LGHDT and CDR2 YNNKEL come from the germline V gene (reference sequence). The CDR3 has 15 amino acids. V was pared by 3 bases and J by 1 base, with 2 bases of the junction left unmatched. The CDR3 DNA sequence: TGTGCCAGCAGCCACCCTAGCGGGAACACCGGGGAGCTGTTTTTT. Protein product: CASSHPSGNTGELFF.

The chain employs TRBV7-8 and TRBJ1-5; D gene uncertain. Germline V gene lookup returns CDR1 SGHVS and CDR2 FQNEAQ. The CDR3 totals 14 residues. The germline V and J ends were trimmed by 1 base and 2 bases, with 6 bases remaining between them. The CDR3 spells CASSLGHRNQPQHF. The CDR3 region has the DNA TGTGCCAGCAGCTTAGGACACCGCAATCAGCCCCAGCATTTT.

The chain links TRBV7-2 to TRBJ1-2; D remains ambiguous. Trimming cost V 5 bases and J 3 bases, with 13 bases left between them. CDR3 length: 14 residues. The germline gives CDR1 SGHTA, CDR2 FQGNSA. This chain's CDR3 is CASSQSGDHYGYTF. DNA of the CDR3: TGTGCCAGCAGCCAGAGCGGGGATCACTATGGCTACACCTTC.

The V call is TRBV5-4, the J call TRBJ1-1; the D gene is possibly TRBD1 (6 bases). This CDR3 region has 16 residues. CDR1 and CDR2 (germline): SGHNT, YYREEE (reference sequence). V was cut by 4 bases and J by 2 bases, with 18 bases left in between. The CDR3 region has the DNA TGTGCCAGCAGCCCTGGGGGCAGCCCAAGTAACACTGAAGCTTTCTTT. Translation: CASSPGGSPSNTEAFF.

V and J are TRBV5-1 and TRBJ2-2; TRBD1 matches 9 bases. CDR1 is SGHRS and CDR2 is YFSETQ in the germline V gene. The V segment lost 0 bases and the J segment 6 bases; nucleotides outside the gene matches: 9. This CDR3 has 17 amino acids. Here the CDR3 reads CASSLDLTRDRAGELFF. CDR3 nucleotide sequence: TGCGCCAGCAGCTTGGATTTAACCCGGGACAGGGCCGGGGAGCTGTTTTTT.